Listed below are T cell receptor beta chains from one sample, sequenced in a study of control samples from healthy donors and cancer patients. TCRdb keeps only in-frame clones here, not all; method: immunoSEQ multiplex PCR. The data show about 80,000 clones, more than 65% seen once. What was sequenced was PBMCs. These receptors came from a man aged 60 to 75 with head and neck cancer. Each CDR3 is given with its conserved first and last residue.

v_gene: TRBV14
j_gene: TRBJ1-4
CDR3aa: CASSQDRSSRVDGEKLFF

v_gene: TRBV11-2
j_gene: TRBJ1-1
CDR3aa: CASQSLGRRNTEAFF

v_gene: TRBV5-1
j_gene: TRBJ2-1
CDR3aa: CASSLAADNEQFF

v_gene: TRBV12-3/TRBV12-4
j_gene: TRBJ2-7
CDR3aa: CASSRNAEQYF

v_gene: TRBV21-1
j_gene: TRBJ2-4
CDR3aa: CASSKDGPGQGTLSKNIQYF

v_gene: TRBV6-5
j_gene: TRBJ2-3
CDR3aa: CASSYSTALAPDTQYF

v_gene: TRBV5-1
j_gene: TRBJ2-5
CDR3aa: CASSTGTGGIETQYF

v_gene: TRBV9
j_gene: TRBJ2-5
CDR3aa: CASSPPRGGEETQYF

v_gene: TRBV4-2
j_gene: TRBJ1-6
CDR3aa: CASSQGKGSYNSPLHF

v_gene: TRBV4-1
j_gene: TRBJ2-1
CDR3aa: CASSQDAAGVGEQFF

v_gene: TRBV7-9
j_gene: TRBJ2-7
CDR3aa: CASSSQGHITEQYF

v_gene: TRBV4-2
j_gene: TRBJ2-7
CDR3aa: CASSPSRYEQYF

v_gene: TRBV6-5
j_gene: TRBJ2-5
CDR3aa: CASSSQETQYF

v_gene: TRBV18
j_gene: TRBJ2-3
CDR3aa: CASSPSNGADTQYF

v_gene: TRBV11-2
j_gene: TRBJ2-3
CDR3aa: CASSLRGGMADTQYF

v_gene: TRBV2
j_gene: TRBJ2-2
CDR3aa: CASSERGRGELFF